Listed here are 14 T cell receptor beta chains from one sample, sequenced in a study of regulatory T cells in long-lasting Graves disease. In building TCR beta libraries, iRepertoire HTBI primers were used together with Arm-PCR of CDR3 regions. TCRdb analysed the multiplex PCR reads with MiXCR anew, one entry per CDR3 protein. The sample lists fewer than 650,000 distinct CDR3 sequences, roughly a sixth occurring once. Documented time point: newly diagnosed GD, antithyroid drugs for less than 3 months. The TCR library was made from RNA that had been extracted from PBMCs in TRIzol. These records were also assigned to another study, of T cells in Graves' hyperthyroidism and ophthalmopathy.

Here the sequenced sample was peripheral blood mononuclear cells (PBMCs), taken at new diagnosis, from a patient treated with antithyroid drugs. These receptors all come from a man younger than 35 with Graves disease.

This clonotype was counted ten times or more. The chain couples TRBV7-3 to TRBJ2-1; TRBD2 matches 9 bases. Germline values: CDR1 SGHTA, CDR2 FQGTGA. V lost 3 bases to trimming and J lost 9 bases; unmatched junction nucleotides: 9. The CDR3 sequence is 15 residues long. CDR3 sequence reads: CASSFGMAGGGEQFF. The CDR3 region has the DNA TGTGCCAGCAGCTTTGGAATGGCGGGGGGGGGTGAGCAGTTCTTC.

The chain recombines TRBV6-1 with TRBJ2-7; TRBD1 agrees at 7 bases. V shed 7 bases, J shed 5 bases, and the junction held 11 bases outside the gene matches. The CDR3 length is 14 residues. Germline V gives CDR1 MNHNS, CDR2 SASEGT. The CDR3 loop is CASTTAPTGHEQYF. The CDR3 nucleotides read TGTGCCAGCACCACGGCCCCGACAGGGCACGAGCAGTACTTC.

This clonotype showed up just a few times. The chain joins TRBV19 to TRBJ1-1, with D uncertain. V dropped 3 bases and J dropped 3 bases, with 11 bases sitting between them. The CDR3 runs 14 residues. The V gene's germline CDR1 is LNHDA and CDR2 SQIVND (reference sequence). In DNA form, the CDR3 reads TGTGCCAGTAGTATCGTTATTTGGGACACTGAAGCTTTCTTT. It codes for CASSIVIWDTEAFF.

The gene calls are TRBV4-2 and TRBJ2-2; 13 positions match TRBD2. Germline V gene lookup returns CDR1 LGHNA and CDR2 YNFKEQ. The CDR3 runs to 17 residues. With V trimmed by 1 base and J by 6 bases, 5 bases remained unmatched. The DNA for the CDR3 is TGTGCCAGCAGCCAAGGGACTAGCGGGAGTGTCCCCGGGGAGCTGTTTTTT. This gives the protein CASSQGTSGSVPGELFF.

This chain joins TRBV4-1 and TRBJ2-5, with 8 bases that match TRBD2. The V and J ends lost 1 base and 5 bases, in that order; junction bases with no gene match: 9. Germline CDR1 MGHRA, CDR2 YSYEKL. This CDR3 is 16 amino acids long. The CDR3 loop is CASSQGGGREAETQYF. The DNA for the CDR3 is TGCGCCAGCAGCCAAGGCGGGGGGCGGGAGGCGGAGACCCAGTACTTC.

This clonotype was seen only a few times. The V call is TRBV9, the J call TRBJ1-1, with D possibly matching TRBD1 (6 bases). CDR1 and CDR2 (germline): SGDLS, YYNGEE. CDR3 length: 13 amino acids. Trimming removed 3 bases at V and 5 bases at J, with 11 bases between. In DNA form, the CDR3 reads TGTGCCAGCAGCGAACAGGGATGGACTGAAGCTTTCTTT. The encoded protein is CASSEQGWTEAFF.

The chain joins TRBV7-9 to TRBJ1-3; no clear D gene. This CDR3 has 15 amino acids. Germline V lookup: CDR1 SEHNR, CDR2 FQNEAQ (reference sequence). Trimming took off 3 bases at V and 9 bases at J, with 18 bases between the two ends. This CDR3 is CASSFQRGERSTIYF. CDR3 DNA sequence: TGTGCCAGCAGCTTCCAGCGGGGAGAACGAAGCACCATATATTTT.

V gene TRBV5-5 combines with J gene TRBJ2-4; tentative D call: TRBD1 (6 bases). Germline V gene lookup returns CDR1 SGHKS and CDR2 YYEKEE (reference sequence). The CDR3 contains 14 residues. The V and J ends lost 6 bases and 0 bases respectively, with 10 bases between them. CDR3 sequence reads: CASNQGLAKNIQYF. The CDR3 DNA reads TGTGCCAGCAACCAGGGGTTAGCCAAAAACATTCAGTACTTC.

In this sample, this clonotype turned up a few times. The chain carries TRBV20-1 and TRBJ2-4; D remains unclear. The length of the CDR3 is 14 residues. The germline V and J ends were trimmed by 3 bases and 3 bases, with 12 bases remaining between them. The V gene's germline CDR1 is DFQATT and CDR2 SNEGSKA (reference sequence). DNA for the CDR3: TGCAGTGCTAGGCCGCCCCTAGGCAAAAACATTCAGTACTTC. It specifies CSARPPLGKNIQYF.

There are many counts of this clonotype. The chain links TRBV5-6 to TRBJ2-5; TRBD1 matches at 8 bases. Germline CDR1 is SGHDT and CDR2 is YYEEEE. The CDR3 has 14 residues. V trimming: 3 bases; J trimming: 4 bases; junction bases outside the gene matches: 5. CDR3 residues: CASSSDREVETQYF. The CDR3 DNA reads TGTGCCAGCAGCTCGGACAGGGAGGTAGAGACCCAGTACTTC.

The table lists this clonotype with many counts. V and J are TRBV24-1 and TRBJ2-7, with 7 bases matching TRBD1. Germline CDR1 is KGHDR and CDR2 is SFDVKD. The J segment lost 2 bases and the V segment lost 8 bases, leaving 8 bases of the junction unmatched. The CDR3 runs to 14 residues. In DNA form, the CDR3 reads TGTGCCACCACCTGGGGACAGATCACCTACGAGCAGTACTTC. Translating it yields CATTWGQITYEQYF.

The table lists this clonotype with a few counts. The rearrangement uses TRBV14 and TRBJ2-7, with 9 bases matching TRBD1. J was trimmed by 2 bases and V by 3 bases; bases with no gene match: 8. The length of the CDR3 is 16 residues. Germline assignment: CDR1 SGHDN and CDR2 FVKESK. Here the CDR3 DNA reads TGTGCCAGCAGCCAGTCAGGACAGGGGAAACCCTACGAGCAGTACTTC. Amino acids: CASSQSGQGKPYEQYF.

This clonotype was seen only a few times. The rearrangement joins TRBV20-1 to TRBJ2-2; no clear D gene. V lost 0 bases and J 7 bases, leaving 6 bases between the germline ends. The CDR3 loop spans 12 amino acids. The V gene's germline CDR1 is DFQATT and CDR2 SNEGSKA (reference sequence). The DNA for the CDR3 is TGCAGTGCTAGAGAGGCTGACGGGGAGCTGTTTTTT. As protein: CSAREADGELFF.

This clonotype was picked up a small number of times. The chain links TRBV4-1 to TRBJ1-1; perhaps TRBD1 as D (6 bases). CDR1 and CDR2 (germline): MGHRA, YSYEKL. The CDR3 extends over 15 amino acids. V gave up 3 bases and J gave up 3 bases, with 14 bases separating them. This CDR3 is CASSQAVGGHTEAFF. The CDR3 region has the DNA TGCGCCAGCAGCCAGGCCGTCGGGGGGCACACTGAAGCTTTCTTT.